Below are 4 T cell receptor beta chains sequenced from a single sample in a study of vaccination and CD4 T cells after COVID-19. Treatment in this sample: 10-day PBMC culture with coronavirus spike peptide pools or control peptides (ViraFEST assay). These TCRs' antigens remain unknown. Oncomine TCR Beta short-read sequencing was applied to DNA from cultured CD4+ T cells. MiXCR, applied by TCRdb to the PCR reads, yields one record per CDR3 protein. This sample has around 15,000 distinct CDR3 sequences, with approximately 50% found just once. The sequences come from cultured CD4+ T cells from blood, collected after SARS-CoV-2 vaccination. The receptor set was obtained from a human donor with COVID-19.

The rearrangement uses TRBV19 and TRBJ1-3; D not resolved. The CDR3 loop spans 14 amino acids. Germline values: CDR1 LNHDA, CDR2 SQIVND (reference sequence). Trimming removed 7 bases at V and 2 bases at J, with 12 bases between. This chain's CDR3 is CASKPDGAGNTIYF. In DNA form, the CDR3 reads TGTGCCAGTAAGCCTGACGGGGCTGGAAACACCATATATTTT.

This clonotype turned up a few times. This sequence joins TRBV5-1 and TRBJ1-2, with D possibly being TRBD1 (5 bases). The germline gives CDR1 SGHRS, CDR2 YFSETQ. The length of the CDR3 is 15 residues. Trimming shortened V by 0 bases and J by 4 bases, and 13 bases separated the two germline ends. CDR3 bases: TGCGCCAGCAGCTTGGGGGACCGACAAACCTATGGCTACACCTTC. It encodes CASSLGDRQTYGYTF.

The chain carries TRBV11-2 and TRBJ2-3; 9 bases fit TRBD1. The J segment lost 3 bases and the V segment lost 0 bases, leaving 4 bases of the junction unmatched. From germline, CDR1 is SGHAT and CDR2 FQNNGV. The CDR3 totals 16 residues. CDR3 protein: CASSLEGGQGTDTQYF. The CDR3 DNA reads as TGTGCCAGCAGCTTAGAGGGGGGACAGGGAACAGATACGCAGTATTTT.

This clonotype was seen a handful of times. V gene TRBV7-8 combines with J gene TRBJ2-3, with a weak D call TRBD1 (5 bases). Germline loops: CDR1 SGHVS, CDR2 FQNEAQ. The length of the CDR3 is 16 residues. With 2 bases removed from V and 3 bases from J, the gap between germline ends came to 15 bases. CDR3 sequence: CASSLTGTPGTDTQYF. CDR3 nucleotide sequence: TGTGCCAGCAGCTTAACCGGCACCCCAGGGACAGATACGCAGTATTTT.